This T cell receptor beta chain emerged from a study of blood T cell repertoires in COVID-19. TCRdb keeps only in-frame clones here, not all; method: immunoSEQ multiplex PCR. The sample lists around 150,000 clones, more than 85% occurring once. Sequenced input: peripheral blood. The receptor was derived from a woman in her sixties or seventies with COVID-19, enrolled during active disease.

The chain's CDR3 is CATSRGGWNQDPEAFF. The CDR3 coding sequence is TGTGCCACCAGCAGAGGAGGGTGGAATCAGGATCCTGAAGCTTTCTTT. The chain links TRBV15 to TRBJ1-1; D gene unclear. CDR1 is LNHNV, CDR2 YYDKDF, per germline (reference sequence). CDR3 length: 16 residues. Between the trimmed V and J ends, which lost 1 base and 6 bases, there was a span of 18 bases.